Reported below is one T cell receptor beta chain. All donors qualified as healthy HIV-negative adults and had experienced no recent acute infections or vaccinations. This sample is part of a study of shared clonotypes between healthy human individuals. The CDR3 sequence is 11 residues long. Germline V gene sequence: CDR1 ENHRY, CDR2 SYGVKD. Only in-frame clones appear in the TCRdb table, and some are missing; sequencing was by immunoSEQ multiplex PCR. Found here are a few million clones, more than 90% of them singletons; the top ten hold under 0.15%. The source of this sequence is a man between 18 and 35 years old in good health. The sample taken for sequencing was naive CD4+ T cells sorted from blood. Documented subset: CD45RA+ positively selected. The genes are TRBV10-3 and TRBJ2-5; D is undetermined. The DNA matches TRBJ2-7 better at its end, which makes the J call doubtful. In nucleotides, the CDR3 is TGTGCCATCAGTGAGCCAGGCGAGCAGTACTTC. This codes for CAISEPGEQYF.